This T cell receptor (beta chain) is from a study of beta chain features in type 1 diabetes. J gave up 2 bases and V 7 bases, and 8 bases lay outside the gene matches. This CDR3 is 16 amino acids long. Per the germline V gene, CDR1 is SNHLY and CDR2 is FYNNEI. Each sorted population was over 98% pure. Study-wide points: TCRB CDR3 length was moderately but significantly reduced in all four CD4+ subsets of Type 1 diabetes patients.

The isolated RNA, all of it, was reverse transcribed, so expressed TCRB transcripts were what got sequenced. Assay used: immunoSEQ multiplex PCR; TCRdb lists only in-frame clones, some missing. The profile shows roughly 700,000 clones, roughly 13% of them singletons. The table lists this clone with a few counts. Its antigen is unknown. Source material: naive CD4+ T cells from blood. The origin of this receptor is a man younger than 30 with type 1 diabetes. J is TRBJ2-3 and V is TRBV2; 11 nucleotides agree with TRBD2. The CDR3 reads CASIQELAGDTDTQYF. CDR3 nucleotides: TGTGCCAGCATCCAGGAACTAGCGGGAGACACAGATACGCAGTATTTT. Filled out from reference TRBV2 and TRBJ2-3, the complete variable domain reads EPEVTQTPSHQVTQMGQEVILRCVPISNHLYFYWYRQILGQKVEFLVSFYNNEISEKSEIFDDQFSVERPDGSNFTLKIRSTKLEDSAMYFCASIQELAGDTDTQYFGPGTRLTVL.